The clone carrying this T cell receptor beta chain occurred many times. Its specificity is not known. This sample was included in a study of T cell repertoires in cytomegalovirus infection. In the study overall: Indications came from public TCR beta signatures; they pointed to CMV infection and to a matching HLA type. Overall study findings and caveats: The study found HLA-C-restricted CMV-specific TCR beta clonotypes dominating the ex vivo response.

V lost 5 bases, J lost 3 bases, and 3 bases stayed unmatched. The CDR3 is made up of 14 amino acids. Using its own MiXCR run on the reads, TCRdb lists one record per CDR3 protein. The profile shows roughly 300,000 distinct CDR3 sequences, more than 20% of them singletons. The rearrangement joins TRBV12-3 or TRBV12-4 to TRBJ2-5; 10 positions match TRBD1. Material for sequencing was PBMCs. This TCR was recovered from a human donor in good health (CMV status not recorded). Some clones in this sample may be carry-over from other donors' samples. The CDR3, as DNA: TGTGCCAGCAGTACCGGGACAGGGGAAGAGACCCAGTACTTC. As protein: CASSTGTGEETQYF.